This T cell receptor beta chain was obtained from a study of breast tumors, draining lymph nodes, adjacent tissues. TCRdb reprocessed the multiplex PCR reads with MiXCR, giving one entry per CDR3 protein. The table includes some 66,000 distinct CDR3 sequences, 57% detected once. This CDR3 spans 18 amino acids. The germline CDR1 and CDR2 sequences are SNHLY and FYNNEI. J was trimmed by 9 bases and V by 4 bases; bases with no gene match: 21. The sequence came from a female donor with breast cancer. Some clones in this sample may be carry-over from other donors' samples. Sequenced input: breast tumor tissue. The chain is built from TRBV2 and TRBJ2-5; TRBD1 matches at 9 bases. The CDR3 region is CASSAPGQGRGSNQPQYF. The CDR3 bases are TGTGCCAGCAGTGCACCGGGACAGGGAAGGGGTAGCAATCAGCCCCAGTACTTC.